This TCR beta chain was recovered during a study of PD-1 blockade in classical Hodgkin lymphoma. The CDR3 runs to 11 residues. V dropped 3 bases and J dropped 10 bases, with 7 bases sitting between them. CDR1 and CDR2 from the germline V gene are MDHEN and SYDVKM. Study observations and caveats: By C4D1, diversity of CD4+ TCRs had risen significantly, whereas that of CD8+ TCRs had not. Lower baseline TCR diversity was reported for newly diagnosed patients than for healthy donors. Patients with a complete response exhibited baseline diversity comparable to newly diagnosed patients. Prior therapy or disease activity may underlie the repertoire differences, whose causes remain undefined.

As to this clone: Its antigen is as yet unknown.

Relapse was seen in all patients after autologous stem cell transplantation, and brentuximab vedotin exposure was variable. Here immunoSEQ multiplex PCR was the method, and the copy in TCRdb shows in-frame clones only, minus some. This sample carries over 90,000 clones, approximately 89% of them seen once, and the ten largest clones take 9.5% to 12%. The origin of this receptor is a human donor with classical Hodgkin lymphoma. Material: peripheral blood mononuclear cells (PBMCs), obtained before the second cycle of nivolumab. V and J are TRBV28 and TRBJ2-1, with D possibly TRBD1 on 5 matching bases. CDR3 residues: CASSFRQEQFF. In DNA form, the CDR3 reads TGTGCCAGCAGTTTCAGACAGGAGCAGTTCTTC.